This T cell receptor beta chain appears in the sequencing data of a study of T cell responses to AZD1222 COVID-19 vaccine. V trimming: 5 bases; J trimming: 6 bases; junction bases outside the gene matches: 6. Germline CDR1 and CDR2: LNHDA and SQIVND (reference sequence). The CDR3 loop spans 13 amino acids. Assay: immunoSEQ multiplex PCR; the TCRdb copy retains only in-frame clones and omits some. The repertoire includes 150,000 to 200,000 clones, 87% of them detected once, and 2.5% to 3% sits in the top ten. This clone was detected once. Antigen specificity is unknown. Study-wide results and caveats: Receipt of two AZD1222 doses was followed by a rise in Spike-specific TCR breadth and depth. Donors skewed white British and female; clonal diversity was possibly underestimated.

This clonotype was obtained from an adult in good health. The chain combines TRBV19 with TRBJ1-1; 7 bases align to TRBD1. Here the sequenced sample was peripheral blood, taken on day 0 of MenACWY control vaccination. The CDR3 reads CASSATGVAEAFF. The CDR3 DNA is TGTGCCAGTAGTGCTACAGGGGTGGCTGAAGCTTTCTTT.